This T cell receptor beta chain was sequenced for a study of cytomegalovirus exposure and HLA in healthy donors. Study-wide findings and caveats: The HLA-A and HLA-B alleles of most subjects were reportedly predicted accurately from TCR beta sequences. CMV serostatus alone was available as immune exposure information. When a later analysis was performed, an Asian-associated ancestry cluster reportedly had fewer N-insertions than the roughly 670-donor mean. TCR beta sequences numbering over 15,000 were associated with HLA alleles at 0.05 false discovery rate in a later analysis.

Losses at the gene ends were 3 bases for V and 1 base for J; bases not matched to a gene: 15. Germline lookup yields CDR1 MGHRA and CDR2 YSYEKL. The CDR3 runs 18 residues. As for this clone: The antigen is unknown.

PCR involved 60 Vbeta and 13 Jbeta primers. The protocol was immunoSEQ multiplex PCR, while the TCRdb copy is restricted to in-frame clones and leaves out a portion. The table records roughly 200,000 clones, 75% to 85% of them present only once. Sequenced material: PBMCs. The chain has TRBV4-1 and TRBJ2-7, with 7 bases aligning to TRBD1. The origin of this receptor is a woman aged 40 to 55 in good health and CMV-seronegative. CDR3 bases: TGCGCCAGCAGCCATGGGAACCCAGGGGGTAGTGGTTCCTACGAGCAGTACTTC. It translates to CASSHGNPGGSGSYEQYF.